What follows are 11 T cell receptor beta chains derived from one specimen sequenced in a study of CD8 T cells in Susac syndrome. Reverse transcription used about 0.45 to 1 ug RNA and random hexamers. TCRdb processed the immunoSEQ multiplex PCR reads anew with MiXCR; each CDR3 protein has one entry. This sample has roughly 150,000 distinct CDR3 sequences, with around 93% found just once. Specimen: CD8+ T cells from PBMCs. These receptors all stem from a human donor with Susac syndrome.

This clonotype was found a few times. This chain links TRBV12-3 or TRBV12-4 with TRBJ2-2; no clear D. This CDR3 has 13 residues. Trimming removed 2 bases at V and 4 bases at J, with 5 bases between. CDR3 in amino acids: CASSLSVTGELFF. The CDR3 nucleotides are TGTGCCAGCAGTTTAAGTGTCACCGGGGAGCTGTTTTTT.

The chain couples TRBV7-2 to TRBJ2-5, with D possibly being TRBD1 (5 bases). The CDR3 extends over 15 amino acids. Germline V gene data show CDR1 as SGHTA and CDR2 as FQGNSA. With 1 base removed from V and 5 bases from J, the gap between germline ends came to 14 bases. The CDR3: CASSLGQYREETQYF. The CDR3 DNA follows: TGTGCCAGCAGCTTAGGACAGTATCGAGAGGAGACCCAGTACTTC.

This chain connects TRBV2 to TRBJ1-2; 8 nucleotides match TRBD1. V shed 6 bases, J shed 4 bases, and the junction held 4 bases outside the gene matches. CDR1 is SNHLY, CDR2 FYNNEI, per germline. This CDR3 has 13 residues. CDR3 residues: CASSGQGGYGYTF. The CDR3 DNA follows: TGTGCCAGCAGCGGACAGGGAGGCTATGGCTACACCTTC.

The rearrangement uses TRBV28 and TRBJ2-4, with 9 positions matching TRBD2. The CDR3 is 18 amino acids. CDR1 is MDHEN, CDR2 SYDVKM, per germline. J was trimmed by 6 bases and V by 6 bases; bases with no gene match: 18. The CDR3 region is CASSLPPISGRGRNIQYF. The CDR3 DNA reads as TGTGCCAGCAGCCTGCCCCCGATTAGCGGGAGAGGGAGAAACATTCAGTACTTC.

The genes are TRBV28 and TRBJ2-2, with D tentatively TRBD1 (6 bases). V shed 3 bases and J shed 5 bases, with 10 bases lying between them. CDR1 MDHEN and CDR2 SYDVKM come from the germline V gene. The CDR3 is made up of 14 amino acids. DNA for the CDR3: TGTGCCAGCAGTTTTAGACAGGCAACCGGGGAGCTGTTTTTT. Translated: CASSFRQATGELFF.

The chain's CDR3 is CASSFYGELFF. CDR3 DNA sequence: TGTGCCAGCAGTTTCTACGGGGAGCTGTTTTTT. The genes are TRBV28 and TRBJ2-2; D is ambiguous. The CDR3 has 11 amino acids. Germline V gives CDR1 MDHEN, CDR2 SYDVKM. V dropped 3 bases and J dropped 7 bases, with 3 bases sitting between them.

The CDR3 here is CASSLMGGITEAFF. CDR3 nucleotide sequence: TGTGCCAGCAGCCTAATGGGGGGAATCACTGAAGCTTTCTTT. The chain couples TRBV27 to TRBJ1-1, with D possibly TRBD1 on 5 matching bases. CDR1 and CDR2 (germline): MNHEY, SMNVEV (reference sequence). V was shortened by 6 bases and J by 4 bases, with 15 bases between the two germline ends. The CDR3 totals 14 residues.

The CDR3 region is CASSYTPPGVAGFSSADTQYF. CDR3 DNA: TGTGCCAGCAGTTACACGCCCCCCGGGGTAGCGGGCTTCTCTTCAGCAGATACGCAGTATTTT. The chain links TRBV6-5 to TRBJ2-3; 7 bases agree with TRBD2. V lost 2 bases, J lost 4 bases, and 24 bases stayed unmatched. Germline CDR1 MNHEY, CDR2 SVGAGI. This CDR3 has 21 residues.

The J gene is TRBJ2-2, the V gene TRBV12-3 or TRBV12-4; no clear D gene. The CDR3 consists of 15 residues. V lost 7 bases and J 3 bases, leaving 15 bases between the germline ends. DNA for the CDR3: TGTGCCAGCAAACAGAAGATAAGGTACACCGGGGAGCTGTTTTTT. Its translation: CASKQKIRYTGELFF.

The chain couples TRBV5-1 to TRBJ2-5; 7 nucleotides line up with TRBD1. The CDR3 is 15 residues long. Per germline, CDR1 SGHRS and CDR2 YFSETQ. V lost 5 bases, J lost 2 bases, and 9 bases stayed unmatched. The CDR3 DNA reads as TGCGCCAGCAGTTATAGGACAGGATCGCAAGAGACCCAGTACTTC. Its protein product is CASSYRTGSQETQYF.

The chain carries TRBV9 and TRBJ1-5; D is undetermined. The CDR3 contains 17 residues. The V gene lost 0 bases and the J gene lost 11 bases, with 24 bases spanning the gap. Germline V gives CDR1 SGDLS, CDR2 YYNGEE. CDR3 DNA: TGTGCCAGCAGCGTAGCCCCGGACGGACCGCCCGTTGTAGCCCAGCATTTT. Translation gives CASSVAPDGPPVVAQHF.